These 4 T cell receptor beta chains came from one sample sequenced in a study of lymphopenia after photon versus proton radiotherapy. Method: immunoSEQ multiplex PCR; TCRdb's copy keeps in-frame clones and lacks some. The table has over 30,000 clones, over 75% seen once. The sequencing here drew on peripheral blood, taken from a patient treated with proton-based radiotherapy. All receptors come from a woman between 70 and 85 years old with pancreatic cancer.

The V call is TRBV28, the J call TRBJ2-2; D gene unclear. In germline, CDR1 is MDHEN, CDR2 SYDVKM. V gave up 3 bases and J gave up 0 bases, with 23 bases separating them. The CDR3 has 20 residues. Written as DNA, the CDR3 is TGTGCCAGCAGTTTCCAGCCCCCCGGACGGTCGGGCACGAACACCGGGGAGCTGTTTTTT. Protein product: CASSFQPPGRSGTNTGELFF.

Only one count was recorded for this clone. The CDR3 coding sequence is TGCGCCAGCCGAACAGGGGTAGAGACCCAGTACTTC. Protein: CASRTGVETQYF. This sequence joins TRBV5-1 and TRBJ2-5; 7 positions agree with TRBD1. V gave up 7 bases and J gave up 4 bases; unmatched junction bases: 4. CDR3 size: 12 residues. Germline CDR1 reads SGHRS; CDR2 reads YFSETQ.

The gene calls are TRBV29-1 and TRBJ2-7; 9 nucleotides align to TRBD2. Trimming took 7 bases from V and 4 from J; bases not matched to a gene: 5. Germline lookup yields CDR1 SQVTM and CDR2 ANQGSEA. The CDR3 spans 12 residues. The CDR3 spells CSATSGPYEQYF. The CDR3, as DNA: TGCAGCGCAACTAGCGGGCCTTACGAGCAGTACTTC.

The rearrangement links TRBV9 to TRBJ2-5; 7 bases fit TRBD1. The CDR3 is 12 residues long. Per the germline V gene, CDR1 is SGDLS and CDR2 is YYNGEE. Trimming cost V 3 bases and J 8 bases; bases outside gene matches: 4. The CDR3 spells CASSGNRGTQYF. The DNA of the CDR3 is TGTGCCAGCAGCGGAAACAGGGGCACCCAGTACTTC. The full variable domain, in which reference TRBV9 and TRBJ2-5 provide the parts outside the CDR3, is DSGVTQTPKHLITATGQRVTLRCSPRSGDLSVYWYQQSLDQGLQFLIQYYNGEERAKGNILERFSAQQFPDLHSELNLSSLELGDSALYFCASSGNRGTQYFGPGTRLLVL.